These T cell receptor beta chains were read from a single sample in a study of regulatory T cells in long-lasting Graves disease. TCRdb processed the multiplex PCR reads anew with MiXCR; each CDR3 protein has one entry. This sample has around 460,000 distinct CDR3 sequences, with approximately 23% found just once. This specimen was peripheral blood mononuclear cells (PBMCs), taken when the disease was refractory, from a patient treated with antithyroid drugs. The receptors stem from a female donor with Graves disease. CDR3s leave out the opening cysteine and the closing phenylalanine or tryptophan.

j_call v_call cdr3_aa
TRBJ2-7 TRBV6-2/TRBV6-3 ASSFPYSGDLYEQY
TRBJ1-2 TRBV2 ASSFTTRGGDSYGYT
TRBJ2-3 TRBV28 ASSSATDTQY
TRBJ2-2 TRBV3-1 ASSQDRDTGELF
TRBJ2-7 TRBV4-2 ASSQDGGQGYEQY
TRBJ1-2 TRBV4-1 ASSQGSWVSPLYGYT
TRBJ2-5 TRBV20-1 SARVRGVETQY
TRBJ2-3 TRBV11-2 ASSLLLAGARDTQY
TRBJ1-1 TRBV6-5 ASSYEDRGTEAF
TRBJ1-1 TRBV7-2 ASSAQGFGAF
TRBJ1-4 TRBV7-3 ASSLALGEKLF
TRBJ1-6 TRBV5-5 ASSLQGASSPLH
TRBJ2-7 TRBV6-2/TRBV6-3 ASRSPSGYSYEQY
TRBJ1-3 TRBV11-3 ASSLGQTGGNTIY
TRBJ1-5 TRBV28 ASTRTGLSNQPQH
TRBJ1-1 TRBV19 ASRGSSREAF
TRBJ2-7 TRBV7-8 ASSLAGPPYEQY